This T cell receptor (beta chain) was documented in a study of cytomegalovirus exposure and HLA in healthy donors. Study-level background: The roughly 110 validation repertoires were produced on the same platform as the 550 to 700 repertoires of the first cohort. This was reported in a later analysis. Study-wide points: Cytomegalovirus status, reportedly, was diagnosed with high specificity and sensitivity by the classifier.

Germline CDR1 MGHRA, CDR2 YSYEKL. This CDR3 comprises 15 residues. After removal of 4 bases from V and 0 bases from J, the junction contained 5 bases not matched to a gene. Libraries were prepared by immunoSEQ multiplex PCR; TCRdb keeps only in-frame clonotypes and omits some of them. The sample lists roughly 56,000 clones, around 90% occurring once. About this clone itself: What it binds is not known.

The TCR comes from a woman aged 25-40 years in good health and CMV-seronegative. The rearrangement joins TRBV4-1 to TRBJ1-2, with 7 nucleotides matching TRBD1. The sequenced sample was PBMCs. The DNA of the CDR3 is TGCGCCAGCAGCCTCCGGGACAGCTCTAACTATGGCTACACCTTC. Translating it yields CASSLRDSSNYGYTF.